This TCR beta chain was identified in a study of CD8+ T cells in alopecia areata. Turning to the study itself: Patients in the treated group were given tofacitinib by mouth, 5 to 10 mg twice a day. The study, taken as a whole, reports: Especially in alopecia totalis/universalis, lesional scalp showed greater clonality than normal scalp did.

Extracted RNA was reverse transcribed, and the resulting cDNA served as sequencing template. Sequenced by immunoSEQ multiplex PCR; TCRdb stores in-frame clones only, minus some. Of just over 150,000 clones detected, just over 65% appear once; the ten largest clones hold 0.9% to 1%. Deletions cut 5 bases from V and 9 bases from J, with 15 bases between. The CDR3 is 13 amino acids. Germline V CDR1 and CDR2: SGHRS, YFSETQ. To note about this clone: The antigen is undetermined.

The treatment: oral pan-JAK inhibitor, 5-10 mg twice daily. The sequences come from CD4+ T cells sorted from blood, collected at week 4, from a patient treated with tofacitinib. The chain joins TRBV5-1 to TRBJ2-1, with D perhaps given as TRBD1 or TRBD2 (5 bases each). The sequence derives from a human donor with alopecia areata. The chain's CDR3 is CASSMRGWSEQFF. CDR3 in DNA: TGCGCCAGCAGTATGAGGGGATGGAGTGAGCAGTTCTTC.